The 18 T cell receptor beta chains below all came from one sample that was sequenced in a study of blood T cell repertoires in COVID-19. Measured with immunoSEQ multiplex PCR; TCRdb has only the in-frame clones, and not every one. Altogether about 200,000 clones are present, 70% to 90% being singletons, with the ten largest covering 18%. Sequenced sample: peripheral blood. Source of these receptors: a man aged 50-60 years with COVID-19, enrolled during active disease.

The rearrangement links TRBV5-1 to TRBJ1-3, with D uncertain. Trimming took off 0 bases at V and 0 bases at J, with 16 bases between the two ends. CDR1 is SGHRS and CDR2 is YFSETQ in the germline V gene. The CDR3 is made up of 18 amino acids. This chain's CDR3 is CASSLVGGHLSSGNTIYF. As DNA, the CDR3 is TGCGCCAGCAGCTTGGTTGGCGGCCATTTGAGCTCTGGAAACACCATATATTTT. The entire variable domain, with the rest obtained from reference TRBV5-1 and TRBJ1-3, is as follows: KAGVTQTPRYLIKTRGQQVTLSCSPISGHRSVSWYQQTPGQGLQFLFEYFSETQRNKGNFPGRFSGRQFSNSRSEMNVSTLELGDSALYLCASSLVGGHLSSGNTIYFGEGSWLTVV.

CDR3 sequence reads: CASSQDIGGRGLWDEKLFF. Here the CDR3 DNA reads TGTGCCAGCAGCCAAGATATCGGGGGGCGGGGACTATGGGATGAAAAACTGTTTTTT. This chain connects TRBV3-1 (or the pseudogene TRBV3-2) to TRBJ1-4, with D possibly being TRBD1 (6 bases). V was shortened by 0 bases and J by 6 bases, with 23 bases between the two germline ends. The CDR3 has 19 amino acids. Germline lookup yields CDR1 LGHDT and CDR2 YNNKEL (reference sequence).

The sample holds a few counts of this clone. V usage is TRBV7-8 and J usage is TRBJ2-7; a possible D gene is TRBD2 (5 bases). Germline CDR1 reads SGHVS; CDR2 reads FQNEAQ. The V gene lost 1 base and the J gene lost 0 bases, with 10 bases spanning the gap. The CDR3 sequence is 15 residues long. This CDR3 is CASSLGGGHSYEQYF. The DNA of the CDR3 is TGTGCCAGCAGCTTAGGCGGAGGCCACTCCTACGAGCAGTACTTC.

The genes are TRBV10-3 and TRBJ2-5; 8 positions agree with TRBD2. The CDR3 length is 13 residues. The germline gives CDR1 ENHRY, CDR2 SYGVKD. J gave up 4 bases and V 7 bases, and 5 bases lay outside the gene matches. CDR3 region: CAITPGGVETQYF. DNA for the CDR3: TGTGCCATCACCCCCGGGGGGGTAGAGACCCAGTACTTC.

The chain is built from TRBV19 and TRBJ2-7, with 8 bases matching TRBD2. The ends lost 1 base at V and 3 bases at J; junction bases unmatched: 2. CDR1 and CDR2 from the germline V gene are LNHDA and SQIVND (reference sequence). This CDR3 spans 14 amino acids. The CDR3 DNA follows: TGTGCCAGTAGTATAGGACTAGCGAGCTACGAGCAGTACTTC. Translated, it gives CASSIGLASYEQYF. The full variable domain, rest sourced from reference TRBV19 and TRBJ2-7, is DGGITQSPKYLFRKEGQNVTLSCEQNLNHDAMYWYRQDPGQGLRLIYYSQIVNDFQKGDIAEGYSVSREKKESFPLTVTSAQKNPTAFYLCASSIGLASYEQYFGPGTRLTVT.

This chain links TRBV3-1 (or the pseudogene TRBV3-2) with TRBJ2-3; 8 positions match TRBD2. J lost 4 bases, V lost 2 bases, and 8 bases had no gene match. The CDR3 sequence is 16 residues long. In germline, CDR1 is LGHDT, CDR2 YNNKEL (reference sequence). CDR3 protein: CASSQLYSGNADTQYF. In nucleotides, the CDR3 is TGTGCCAGCAGCCAACTCTATAGCGGGAACGCAGATACGCAGTATTTT.

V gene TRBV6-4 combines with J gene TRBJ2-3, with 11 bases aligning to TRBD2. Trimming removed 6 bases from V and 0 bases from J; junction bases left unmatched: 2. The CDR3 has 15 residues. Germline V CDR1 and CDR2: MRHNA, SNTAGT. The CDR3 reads CASSLAGGSTDTQYF. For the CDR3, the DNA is TGTGCCAGCAGCCTAGCGGGAGGAAGCACAGATACGCAGTATTTT.

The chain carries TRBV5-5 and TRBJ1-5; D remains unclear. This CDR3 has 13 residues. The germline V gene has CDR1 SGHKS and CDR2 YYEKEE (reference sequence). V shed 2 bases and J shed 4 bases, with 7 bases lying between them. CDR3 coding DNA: TGTGCCAGCAGCTTAGCGGGTAATCAGCCCCAGCATTTT. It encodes CASSLAGNQPQHF.

CDR3 loop: CASSRTLVGLAGGLHEQYF. In DNA, the CDR3 is TGCGCCAGCAGCCGAACTTTAGTAGGACTAGCGGGGGGTCTCCACGAGCAGTACTTC. J is TRBJ2-7 and V is TRBV4-3; 14 bases align to TRBD2. V lost 4 bases, J lost 5 bases, and 16 bases stayed unmatched. CDR3 length equals 19 residues. The V gene's germline CDR1 is LGHNA and CDR2 YSLEER.

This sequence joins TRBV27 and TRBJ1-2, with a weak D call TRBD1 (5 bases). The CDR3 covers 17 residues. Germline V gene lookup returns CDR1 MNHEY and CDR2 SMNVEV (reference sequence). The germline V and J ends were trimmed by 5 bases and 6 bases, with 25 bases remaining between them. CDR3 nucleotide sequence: TGTGCCAGCAGTCCGACGGCGGGGCAGGGAGGACGGAATGGCTACACCTTC. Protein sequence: CASSPTAGQGGRNGYTF.

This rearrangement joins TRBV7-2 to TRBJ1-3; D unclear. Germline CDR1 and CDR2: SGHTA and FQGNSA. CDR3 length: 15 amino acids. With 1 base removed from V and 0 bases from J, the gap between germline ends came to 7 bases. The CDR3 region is CASSLETGSGNTIYF. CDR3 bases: TGTGCCAGCAGCTTAGAAACGGGCTCTGGAAACACCATATATTTT.

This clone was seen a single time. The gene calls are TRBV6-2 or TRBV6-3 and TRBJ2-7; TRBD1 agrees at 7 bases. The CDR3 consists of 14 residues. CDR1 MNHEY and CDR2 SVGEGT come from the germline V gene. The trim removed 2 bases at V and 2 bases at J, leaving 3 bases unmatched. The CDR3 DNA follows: TGTGCCAGCAGTTACCCTGGGACAGCCTACGAGCAGTACTTC. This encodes CASSYPGTAYEQYF.

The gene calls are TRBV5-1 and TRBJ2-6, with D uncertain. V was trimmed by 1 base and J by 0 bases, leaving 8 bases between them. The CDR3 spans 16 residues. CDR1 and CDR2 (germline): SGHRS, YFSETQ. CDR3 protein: CASSLSESSGANVLTF. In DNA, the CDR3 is TGCGCCAGCAGCTTGTCGGAGAGCTCTGGGGCCAACGTCCTGACTTTC.

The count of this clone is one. The CDR3 sequence is CASSRWTSGSEQYF. DNA for the CDR3: TGTGCCAGCAGCCGTTGGACTAGCGGGAGCGAGCAGTACTTC. V and J are TRBV5-6 and TRBJ2-7; 13 bases align to TRBD2. The length of the CDR3 is 14 residues. Losses at the gene ends were 4 bases for V and 6 bases for J; bases not matched to a gene: 4. The germline gives CDR1 SGHDT, CDR2 YYEEEE.

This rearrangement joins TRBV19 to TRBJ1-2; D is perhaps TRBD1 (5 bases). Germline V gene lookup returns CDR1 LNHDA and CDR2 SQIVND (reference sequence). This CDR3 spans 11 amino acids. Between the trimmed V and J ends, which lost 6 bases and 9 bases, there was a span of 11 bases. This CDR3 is CASREAGRYTF. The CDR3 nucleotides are TGTGCCAGTAGGGAAGCGGGACGCTACACCTTC.

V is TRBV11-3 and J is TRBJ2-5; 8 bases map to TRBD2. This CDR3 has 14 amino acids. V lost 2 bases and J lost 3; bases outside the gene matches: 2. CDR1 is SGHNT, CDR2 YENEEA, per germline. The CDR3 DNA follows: TGTGCCAGCAGCTTACGGGGGGGAAAAGAGACCCAGTACTTC. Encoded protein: CASSLRGGKETQYF.

In nucleotides, the CDR3 is TGTGCCTGGACCATGAGGGGGGAAGCTTTCTTT. It yields the protein CAWTMRGEAFF. The V and J genes are TRBV30 and TRBJ1-1; D possibly corresponds to TRBD1 (6 bases). The CDR3 length is 11 residues. Germline V gives CDR1 GTSNPN, CDR2 SVGIG (reference sequence). V was trimmed by 4 bases and J by 8 bases, leaving 11 bases between them.

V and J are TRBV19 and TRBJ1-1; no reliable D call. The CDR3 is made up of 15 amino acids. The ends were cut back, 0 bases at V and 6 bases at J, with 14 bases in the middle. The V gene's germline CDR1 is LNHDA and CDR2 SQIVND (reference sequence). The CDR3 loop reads CASSIEGSWASEAFF. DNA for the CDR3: TGTGCCAGTAGTATAGAAGGATCTTGGGCCTCTGAAGCTTTCTTT.